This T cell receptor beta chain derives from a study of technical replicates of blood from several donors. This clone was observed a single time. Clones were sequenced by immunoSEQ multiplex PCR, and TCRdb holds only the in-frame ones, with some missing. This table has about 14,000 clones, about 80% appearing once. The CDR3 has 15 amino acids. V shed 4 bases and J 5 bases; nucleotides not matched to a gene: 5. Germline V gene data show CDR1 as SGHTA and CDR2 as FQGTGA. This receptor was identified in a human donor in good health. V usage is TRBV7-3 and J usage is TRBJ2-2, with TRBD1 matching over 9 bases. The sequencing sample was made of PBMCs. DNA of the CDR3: TGTGCCAGCAGCTCCCAGACAGGGGGGACCGGGGAGCTGTTTTTT. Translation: CASSSQTGGTGELFF. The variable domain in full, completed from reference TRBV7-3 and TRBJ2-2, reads GAGVSQTPSNKVTEKGKYVELRCDPISGHTALYWYRQSLGQGPEFLIYFQGTGAADDSGLPNDRFFAVRPEGSVSTLKIQRTERGDSAVYLCASSSQTGGTGELFFGEGSRLTVL.